Listed below are T cell receptor beta chains from one sample, sequenced in a study of T cell changes during pregnancy in multiple sclerosis. TCRdb keeps only in-frame clones here, not all; method: immunoSEQ multiplex PCR. The data show about 48,000 clones, around 94% seen once. Source: CD4+ T cells from peripheral blood mononuclear cells, taken in the first trimester of pregnancy. The source of these receptors is a female donor with multiple sclerosis, enrolled in a pregnancy study. Both conserved end residues are part of each CDR3. The D gene is left open where the match is weak. Clone size appears in some rows only: once, few, many, or a class for an expanded clone.

D,size,J,V,DNA,CDR3
.,.,TRBJ2-1,TRBV7-9,TGTGCCAGCAGCTTACAGTCTAGCAATGAGCAGTTCTTC,CASSLQSSNEQFF
.,.,TRBJ2-5,TRBV6-5,TGTGCCAGCAGTCGGACAAGACAAGAGACCCAGTACTTC,CASSRTRQETQYF
TRBD1,.,TRBJ2-7,TRBV11-3,TGTGCCAGCAGCCGCGAGACAGGGCATTACGAGCAGTACTTC,CASSRETGHYEQYF
.,.,TRBJ2-3,TRBV6-1,TGTGCCAGCAGCGGGACTCTTCTCACAGATACGCAGTATTTT,CASSGTLLTDTQYF
.,few,TRBJ1-5,TRBV27,TGTGCCAGCAGTTCGCGCAATAGGGGCCAGCCCCAGCATTTT,CASSSRNRGQPQHF
TRBD1,.,TRBJ1-2,TRBV5-1,TGCGCCAGCAGCCCTGACAGGGGGGCTGGCTACACCTTC,CASSPDRGAGYTF
.,.,TRBJ2-5,TRBV2,TGTGCCAGCAAGGGGGGGGCCGGCGAGGAGACCCAGTACTTC,CASKGGAGEETQYF
.,.,TRBJ2-1,TRBV7-3,TGTGCCAGCAGCTACTCGACAGACAATGAGCAGTTCTTC,CASSYSTDNEQFF
TRBD1,.,TRBJ1-2,TRBV4-1,TGCGCCAGCAGCGTCGGGTGGGGACAGTCTTCTAACTATGGCTACACCTTC,CASSVGWGQSSNYGYTF
TRBD2,few,TRBJ2-3,TRBV7-9,TGTGCCAGCAGCGAACTAGCGGGGGGTGCAGATACGCAGTATTTT,CASSELAGGADTQYF
TRBD1,.,TRBJ1-1,TRBV7-6,TGTGCCAGCAGCGCGCGGACAGGGGGAGATGGTGAAGCTTTCTTT,CASSARTGGDGEAFF
TRBD1,.,TRBJ2-7,TRBV6-5,TGTGCCAGCAGCCAGACCGGGACAGGAACCTACGAGCAGTACTTC,CASSQTGTGTYEQYF
.,.,TRBJ1-1,TRBV5-1,TGCGCCAGCAGCCCGTTGGAGGGATACACTGAAGCTTTCTTT,CASSPLEGYTEAFF
TRBD1,.,TRBJ1-1,TRBV7-9,TGTGCCAGCAGCGACACCAAACGGACAGGGACTGAAGCTTTCTTT,CASSDTKRTGTEAFF
.,.,TRBJ1-2,TRBV6-5,TGTGCCAGCAGTCCCACAGGGTTGGACCTCTATGGCTACACCTTC,CASSPTGLDLYGYTF
.,.,TRBJ1-2,TRBV5-1,TGCGCCAGCAGCCAGGGGACGGGGTATGGCTACACCTTC,CASSQGTGYGYTF
TRBD1,.,TRBJ1-2,TRBV29-1,TGCAGCGTTAAACAGGGGTTCGATGGCTACACCTTC,CSVKQGFDGYTF
.,.,TRBJ2-1,TRBV15,TGTGCCACCAGCAGAGATAAACTTTCCTCCCCGAATGAGCAGTTCTTC,CATSRDKLSSPNEQFF
.,.,TRBJ2-3,TRBV7-6,TGTGCCAGCAGCTTAGAAGCGAGTCAGGGGTGGGGAGATACGCAGTATTTT,CASSLEASQGWGDTQYF
TRBD1,once,TRBJ2-7,TRBV11-3,TGTGCCAGCAGCCAGACAGGGTTGAGGGAGCAGTACTTC,CASSQTGLREQYF
TRBD1,.,TRBJ1-1,TRBV6-5,TGTGCCAGCGGACCCGGGACAGTCATAACTTTCTTT,CASGPGTVITFF
TRBD1,.,TRBJ2-1,TRBV10-2,TGCGCCAGCAGTGCCTTTGGGACAGGGGCCTCCTACAATGAGCAGTTCTTC,CASSAFGTGASYNEQFF
.,once,TRBJ1-6,TRBV19,TGTGCCAGTATGGCGGCTCAGGGCGCCTATAATTCACCCCTCCACTTT,CASMAAQGAYNSPLHF
TRBD2,.,TRBJ2-1,TRBV18,TGTGCCAGCTCACCACGGACTAGCGGGGGGGCGGCCTACAATGAGCAGTTCTTC,CASSPRTSGGAAYNEQFF
.,.,TRBJ1-5,TRBV7-7,TGTGCTAGCAATTTAATGTATAGCAATCAGCCCCAGCATTTT,CASNLMYSNQPQHF
.,.,TRBJ2-3,TRBV21-1,TGTGCCAGCAGCACCCACCCCCGGGATACGCAGTATTTT,CASSTHPRDTQYF
.,.,TRBJ1-2,TRBV5-4,TGTGCCAGCAGCCCAGGGATCTATGGCTACACCTTC,CASSPGIYGYTF
.,.,TRBJ1-1,TRBV30,TGTGCCTGGGGCAGGGGTAGCACTGAAGCTTTCTTT,CAWGRGSTEAFF
.,once,TRBJ2-1,TRBV28,TGTGCCAGCAGTGTCCAAAACAGGGTTTACAATGAGCAGTTCTTC,CASSVQNRVYNEQFF
.,.,TRBJ2-5,TRBV5-6,TGTGCCAGCAGCTTGGACCGGGAGACCCAGTACTTC,CASSLDRETQYF
TRBD1,.,TRBJ1-2,TRBV27,TGTGCCAGCAAAGGACAGGGGCTGAGGGGCTACACCTTC,CASKGQGLRGYTF
.,.,TRBJ2-5,TRBV7-2,TGTGCCAGCTGTCCGCGGGGCGGCGTGGAGACCCAGTACTTC,CASCPRGGVETQYF
.,.,TRBJ2-6,TRBV9,TGTGCCAGCAGCGTAACTCAGGGCTCTGGGGCCAACGTCCTGACTTTC,CASSVTQGSGANVLTF
.,.,TRBJ1-5,TRBV7-9,TGTGCCAGCAGCTTAGACCTCGGGAACCAGCCCCAGCATTTT,CASSLDLGNQPQHF
.,.,TRBJ2-3,TRBV5-1,TGCGCCAGCAGCTTGCGGGGGACGTTCACAGATACGCAGTATTTT,CASSLRGTFTDTQYF
TRBD2,.,TRBJ2-1,TRBV9,TGTGCCAGCAGCGGTAGCGGGGGGATCTACAATGAGCAGTTCTTC,CASSGSGGIYNEQFF
TRBD2,.,TRBJ2-7,TRBV7-2,TGTGCCAGCAGCTTAGGGGGCGGGGGCTCCTACGAGCAGTACTTC,CASSLGGGGSYEQYF
TRBD1,.,TRBJ2-7,TRBV4-1,TGCGCCAGCAGCCAAAAACAGGGGTTCGAGCAGTACTTC,CASSQKQGFEQYF
.,few,TRBJ1-1,TRBV7-8,TGTGCCAGCAGCCGAGTGAGGGGAGGGACTGAAGCTTTCTTT,CASSRVRGGTEAFF
TRBD2,.,TRBJ2-1,TRBV6-1,TGTGCCAGCAGCCGGACTAGCGGGGTTAACAATGAGCAGTTCTTC,CASSRTSGVNNEQFF
TRBD1,.,TRBJ1-1,TRBV19,TGTGCCAGTAGTTCAGGGGGCATGAACACTGAAGCTTTCTTT,CASSSGGMNTEAFF
TRBD2,.,TRBJ2-1,TRBV5-4,TGTGCCAGCAGCCCCGGGACTAGCGGGTACAATGAGCAGTTCTTC,CASSPGTSGYNEQFF
.,.,TRBJ1-2,TRBV4-2,TGTGCCAGCAGCCAAGCTACGGGAGGGGACTTTAAGGATGGCTACACCTTC,CASSQATGGDFKDGYTF
TRBD1,.,TRBJ2-7,TRBV18,TGTGCCAGCTCACCTGGGACAGGTATCGGCTCCGAGCAGTACTTC,CASSPGTGIGSEQYF
TRBD2,.,TRBJ2-7,TRBV5-1,TGCGCCAGCAGCCCGAGCCTGACTAGCGGCTACGAGCAGTACTTC,CASSPSLTSGYEQYF
.,.,TRBJ1-5,TRBV18,TGTGCCAGCTCACCCCGAGCGAACCAGGGGCAGCCCCAGCATTTT,CASSPRANQGQPQHF
.,.,TRBJ2-7,TRBV6-5,TGTGCCAGCAGCCACAGGGAAGGCGAGCAGTACTTC,CASSHREGEQYF
TRBD1,.,TRBJ1-3,TRBV5-4,TGTGCCAGCAGTTCAACAGGGGCCTCTGGAAACACCATATATTTT,CASSSTGASGNTIYF
TRBD1,.,TRBJ2-3,TRBV5-1,TGCGCCAGCTCGGTTGAGAGGGGGCGGTTAGATACGCAGTATTTT,CASSVERGRLDTQYF